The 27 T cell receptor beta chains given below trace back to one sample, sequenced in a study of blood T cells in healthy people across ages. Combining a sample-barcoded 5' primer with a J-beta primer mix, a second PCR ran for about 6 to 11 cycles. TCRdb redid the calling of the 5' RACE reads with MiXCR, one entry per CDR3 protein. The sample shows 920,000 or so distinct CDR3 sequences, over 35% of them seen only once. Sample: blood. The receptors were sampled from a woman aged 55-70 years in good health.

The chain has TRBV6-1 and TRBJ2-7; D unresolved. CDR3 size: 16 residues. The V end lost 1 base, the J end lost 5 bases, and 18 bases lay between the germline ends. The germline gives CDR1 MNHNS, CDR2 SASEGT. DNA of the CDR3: TGTGCCAGCAGTGAAGAGCACGCCCTGCGCGCGGACGAGCAGTACTTC. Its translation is CASSEEHALRADEQYF.

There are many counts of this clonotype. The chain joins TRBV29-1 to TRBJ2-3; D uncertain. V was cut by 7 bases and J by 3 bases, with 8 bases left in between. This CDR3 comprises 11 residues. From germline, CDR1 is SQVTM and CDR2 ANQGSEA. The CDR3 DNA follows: TGCAGCGCTGACCATACAGATACGCAGTATTTT. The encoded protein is CSADHTDTQYF.

CDR3: CSARGRAAETQYF. CDR3 sequence (DNA): TGCAGTGCTAGAGGACGGGCGGCAGAGACCCAGTACTTC. The chain uses TRBV20-1 and TRBJ2-5; D gene ambiguous. The CDR3 is 13 residues long. From germline, CDR1 is DFQATT and CDR2 SNEGSKA (reference sequence). Trimming shortened V by 1 base and J by 4 bases, and 10 bases separated the two germline ends.

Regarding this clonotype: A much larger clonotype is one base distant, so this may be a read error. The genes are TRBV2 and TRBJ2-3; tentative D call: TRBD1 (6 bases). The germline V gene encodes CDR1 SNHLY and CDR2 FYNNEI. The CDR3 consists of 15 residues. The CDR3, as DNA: TGTACCAGCAGACTACAGGGTGCTAGCACAGATACGCAGTATTTT. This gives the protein CTSRLQGASTDTQYF.

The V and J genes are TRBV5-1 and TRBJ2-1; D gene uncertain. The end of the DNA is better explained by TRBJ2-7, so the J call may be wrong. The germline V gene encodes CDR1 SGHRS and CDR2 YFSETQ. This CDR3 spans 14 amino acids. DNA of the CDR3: TGCGCCAGCAGCTTGGAAGGCTCCTACAATGAGCAGTACTTC. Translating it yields CASSLEGSYNEQYF.

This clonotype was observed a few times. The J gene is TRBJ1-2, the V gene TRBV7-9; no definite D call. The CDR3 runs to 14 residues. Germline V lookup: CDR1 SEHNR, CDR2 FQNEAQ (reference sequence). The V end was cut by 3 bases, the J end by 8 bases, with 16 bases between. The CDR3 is CASSLGLGQAGYTF. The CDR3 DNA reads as TGTGCCAGCAGCTTGGGGTTAGGCCAGGCGGGCTACACCTTC. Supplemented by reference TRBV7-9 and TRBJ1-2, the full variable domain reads DTGVSQNPRHKITKRGQNVTFRCDPISEHNRLYWYRQTLGQGPEFLTYFQNEAQLEKSRLLSDRFSAERPKGSFSTLEIQRTEQGDSAMYLCASSLGLGQAGYTFGSGTRLTVV.

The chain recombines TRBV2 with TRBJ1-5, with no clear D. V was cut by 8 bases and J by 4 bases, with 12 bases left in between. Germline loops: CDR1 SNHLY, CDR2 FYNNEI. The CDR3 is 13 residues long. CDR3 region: CASAGQPNQPQHF. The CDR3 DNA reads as TGTGCCAGCGCCGGTCAGCCAAATCAGCCCCAGCATTTT.

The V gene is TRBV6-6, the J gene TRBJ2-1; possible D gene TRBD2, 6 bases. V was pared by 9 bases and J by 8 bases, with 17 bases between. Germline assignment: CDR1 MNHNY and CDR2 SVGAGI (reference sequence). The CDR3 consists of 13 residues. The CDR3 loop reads CASHWRDRDEQFF. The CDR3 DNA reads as TGTGCCAGTCATTGGAGGGACCGCGATGAGCAGTTCTTC.

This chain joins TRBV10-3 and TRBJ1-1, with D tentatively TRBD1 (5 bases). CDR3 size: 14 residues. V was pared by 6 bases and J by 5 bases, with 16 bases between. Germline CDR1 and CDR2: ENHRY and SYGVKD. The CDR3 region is CAIRRTLGRTEAFF. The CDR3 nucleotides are TGTGCCATCAGGCGGACACTAGGGCGGACTGAAGCTTTCTTT.

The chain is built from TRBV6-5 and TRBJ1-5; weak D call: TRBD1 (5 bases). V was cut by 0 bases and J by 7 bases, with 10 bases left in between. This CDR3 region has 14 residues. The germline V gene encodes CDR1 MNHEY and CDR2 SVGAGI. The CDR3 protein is CASSYSRDFQPQHF. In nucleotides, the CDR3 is TGTGCCAGCAGTTACTCCAGGGATTTCCAGCCCCAGCATTTT.

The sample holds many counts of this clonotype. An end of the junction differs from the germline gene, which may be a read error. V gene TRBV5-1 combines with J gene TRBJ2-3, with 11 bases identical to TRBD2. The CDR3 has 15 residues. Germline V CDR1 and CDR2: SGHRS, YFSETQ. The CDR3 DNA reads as TGTGCCAGCAGCCTTCGACTAGCGGGAACAGATACGCAGTATTTT. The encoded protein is CASSLRLAGTDTQYF.

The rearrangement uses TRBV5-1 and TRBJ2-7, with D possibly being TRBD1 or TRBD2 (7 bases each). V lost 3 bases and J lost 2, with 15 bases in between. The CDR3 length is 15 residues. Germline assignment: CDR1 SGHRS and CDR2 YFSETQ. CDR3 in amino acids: CASSSQGGATYEQYF. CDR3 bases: TGCGCCAGCAGCTCCCAGGGGGGGGCTACCTACGAGCAGTACTTC.

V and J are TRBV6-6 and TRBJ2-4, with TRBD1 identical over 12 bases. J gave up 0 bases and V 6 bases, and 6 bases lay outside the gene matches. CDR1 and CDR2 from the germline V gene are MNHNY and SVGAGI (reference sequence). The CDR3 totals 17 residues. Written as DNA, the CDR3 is TGTGCCAGCAGAAGGGGACAGGGGGCGTTAGCCAAAAACATTCAGTACTTC. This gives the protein CASRRGQGALAKNIQYF.

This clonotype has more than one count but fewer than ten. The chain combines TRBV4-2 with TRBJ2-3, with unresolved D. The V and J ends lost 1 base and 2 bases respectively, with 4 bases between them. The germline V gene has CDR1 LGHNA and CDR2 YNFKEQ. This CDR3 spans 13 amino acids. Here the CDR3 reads CASSQVVTDTQYF. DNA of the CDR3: TGTGCCAGCAGCCAAGTTGTCACAGATACGCAGTATTTT.

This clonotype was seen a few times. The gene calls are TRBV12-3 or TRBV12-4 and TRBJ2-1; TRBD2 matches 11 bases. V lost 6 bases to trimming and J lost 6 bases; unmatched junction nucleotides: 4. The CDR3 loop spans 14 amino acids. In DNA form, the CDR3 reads TGTGCCAGCAGCTGGACTAGCGGGTTCAATGAGCAGTTCTTC. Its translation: CASSWTSGFNEQFF.

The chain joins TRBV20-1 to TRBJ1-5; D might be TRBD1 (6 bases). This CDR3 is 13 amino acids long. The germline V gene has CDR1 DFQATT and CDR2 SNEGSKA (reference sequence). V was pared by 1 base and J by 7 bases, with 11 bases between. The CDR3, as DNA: TGCAGTGCTAGAGGGCAGGGGTGGCAGCCCCAGCATTTT. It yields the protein CSARGQGWQPQHF.

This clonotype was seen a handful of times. CDR3 residues: CATSRTGGGEQFF. In DNA form, the CDR3 reads TGTGCCACCAGCAGGACAGGGGGAGGTGAGCAGTTCTTC. The V and J genes are TRBV15 and TRBJ2-1, with 9 bases identical to TRBD1. CDR3 length equals 13 residues. The J segment lost 9 bases and the V segment lost 3 bases, leaving 3 bases of the junction unmatched. Germline loops: CDR1 LNHNV, CDR2 YYDKDF (reference sequence).

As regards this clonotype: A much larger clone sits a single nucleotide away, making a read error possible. CDR3 coding DNA: TGTGCCATACGGACAGACCTAGGGGGGACCCAGTACTTC. This translates into CAIRTDLGGTQYF. The chain links TRBV10-3 to TRBJ2-7; D is possibly TRBD1 (6 bases). The assigned J gene may be wrong: the sequence end matches TRBJ2-5 better. This CDR3 region has 13 residues. The germline V gene encodes CDR1 ENHRY and CDR2 SYGVKD.

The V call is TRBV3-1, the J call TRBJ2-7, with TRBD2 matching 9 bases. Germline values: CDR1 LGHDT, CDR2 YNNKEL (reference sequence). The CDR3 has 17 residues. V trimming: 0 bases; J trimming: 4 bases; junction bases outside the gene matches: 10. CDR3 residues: CASSQDGGGRAEYEQYF. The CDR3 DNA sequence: TGTGCCAGCAGCCAAGACGGTGGCGGGAGGGCCGAGTACGAGCAGTACTTC.

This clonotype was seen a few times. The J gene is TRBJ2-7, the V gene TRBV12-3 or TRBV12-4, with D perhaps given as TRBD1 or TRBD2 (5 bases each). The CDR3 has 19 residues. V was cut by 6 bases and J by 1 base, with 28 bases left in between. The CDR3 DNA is TGTGCCAGCAGCCCAGAGGGGTTCTATGGGACGGAAAATTCCTACGAGCAGTACTTC. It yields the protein CASSPEGFYGTENSYEQYF.

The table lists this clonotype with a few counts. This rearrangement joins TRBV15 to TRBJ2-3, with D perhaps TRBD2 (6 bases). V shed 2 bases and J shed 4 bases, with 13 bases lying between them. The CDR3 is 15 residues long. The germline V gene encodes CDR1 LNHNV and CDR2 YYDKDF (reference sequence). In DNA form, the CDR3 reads TGTGCCACCAGCAGACCGGGCGGGAACTCAGATACGCAGTATTTT. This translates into CATSRPGGNSDTQYF. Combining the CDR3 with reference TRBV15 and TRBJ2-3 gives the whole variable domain DAMVIQNPRYQVTQFGKPVTLSCSQTLNHNVMYWYQQKSSQAPKLLFHYYDKDFNNEADTPDNFQSRRPNTSFCFLDIRSPGLGDTAMYLCATSRPGGNSDTQYFGPGTRLTVL.

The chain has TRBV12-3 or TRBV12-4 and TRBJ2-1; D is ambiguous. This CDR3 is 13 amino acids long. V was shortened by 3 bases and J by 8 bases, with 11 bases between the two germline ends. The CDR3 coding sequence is TGTGCCAGCAGTTTGGTTTCTTCGGATGAGCAGTTCTTC. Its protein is CASSLVSSDEQFF.

CDR3 sequence: CASRLGTDGSNEQFF. The CDR3 DNA is TGCGCCAGCAGGCTCGGGACAGACGGCAGCAATGAGCAGTTCTTC. J is TRBJ2-1 and V is TRBV10-2; TRBD1 matches 7 bases. Losses at the gene ends were 6 bases for V and 6 bases for J; bases not matched to a gene: 11. Germline CDR1 reads WSHSY; CDR2 reads SAAADI. This CDR3 has 15 residues.

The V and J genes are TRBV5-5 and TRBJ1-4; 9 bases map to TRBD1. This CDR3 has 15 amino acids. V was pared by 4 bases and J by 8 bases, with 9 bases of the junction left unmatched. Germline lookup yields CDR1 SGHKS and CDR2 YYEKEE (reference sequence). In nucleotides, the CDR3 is TGTGCCAGCAGCACCCCCGGGACAGGGTCAGAAAAACTGTTTTTT. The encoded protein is CASSTPGTGSEKLFF.

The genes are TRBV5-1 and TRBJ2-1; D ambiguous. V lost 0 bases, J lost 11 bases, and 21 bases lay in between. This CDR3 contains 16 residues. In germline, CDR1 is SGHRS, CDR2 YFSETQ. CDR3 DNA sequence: TGCGCCAGCAGCTTGGCCGGGTCCGCTAGTCTTCAGAAGCAGTTCTTC. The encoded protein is CASSLAGSASLQKQFF.

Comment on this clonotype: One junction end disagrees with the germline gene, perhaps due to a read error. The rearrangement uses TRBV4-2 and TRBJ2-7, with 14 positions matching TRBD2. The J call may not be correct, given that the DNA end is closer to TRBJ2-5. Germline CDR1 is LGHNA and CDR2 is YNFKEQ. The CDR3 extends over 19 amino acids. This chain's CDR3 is CVSSHPAGTSGSSGETQYF. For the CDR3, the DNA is TGTGTCAGCAGCCACCCAGCGGGGACTAGCGGGAGCTCGGGAGAGACCCAGTACTTC.

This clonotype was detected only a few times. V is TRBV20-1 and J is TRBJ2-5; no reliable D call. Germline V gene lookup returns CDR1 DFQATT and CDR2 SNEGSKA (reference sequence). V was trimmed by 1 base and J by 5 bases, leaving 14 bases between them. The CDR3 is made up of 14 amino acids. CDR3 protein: CSARVLTDGETQYF. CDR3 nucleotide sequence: TGCAGTGCTAGAGTATTGACGGACGGGGAGACCCAGTACTTC.